The clone carrying this TCR beta chain has just one count. This specimen comes from a study of T cell repertoires in aging, cancer and after chemotherapy. TCR beta rearrangements were amplified from peripheral blood genomic DNA. Multiplex touch-down PCR with TRB-A/B primers amplified rearranged V-D-J TRB sequences. A single record per CDR3 protein comes from TCRdb applying MiXCR to the multiplex PCR reads. Of a few thousand distinct CDR3 sequences in the sample, less than 25% were seen once. The germline V gene has CDR1 SGHAT and CDR2 FQNNGV. The germline V and J ends were trimmed by 8 bases and 3 bases, with 16 bases remaining between them. The CDR3 is 15 amino acids.

The source material was blood. This chain joins TRBV11-2 and TRBJ1-4; D perhaps matches TRBD1 (6 bases). This receptor was obtained from a human donor with a solid tumor. CDR3 nucleotides: TGTGCCAGCTCTCCCCTGACAGGCCCTAATGAAAAACTGTTTTTT. Residues: CASSPLTGPNEKLFF. Complete variable domain (other parts from reference TRBV11-2 and TRBJ1-4): EAGVAQSPRYKIIEKRQSVAFWCNPISGHATLYWYQQILGQGPKLLIQFQNNGVVDDSQLPKDRFSAERLKGVDSTLKIQPAKLEDSAVYLCASSPLTGPNEKLFFGSGTQLSVL.